This T cell receptor beta chain derives from a study of control samples from healthy donors and cancer patients. J lost 5 bases, V lost 0 bases, and 1 base had no gene match. Per the germline V gene, CDR1 is KGHSH and CDR2 is LQKENI. The CDR3 covers 14 residues. Measured with immunoSEQ multiplex PCR; TCRdb has only the in-frame clones, and not every one. The sample has 170,000 or so clones; 80% to 95% are singletons. Sequences were obtained from blood. The chain uses TRBV18 and TRBJ2-5; TRBD2 matches 9 bases. This receptor was obtained from a woman aged 40-49 years in good health. This chain's CDR3 is CASSPPAGGETQYF. CDR3 DNA: TGTGCCAGCTCACCACCAGCGGGGGGTGAGACCCAGTACTTC.